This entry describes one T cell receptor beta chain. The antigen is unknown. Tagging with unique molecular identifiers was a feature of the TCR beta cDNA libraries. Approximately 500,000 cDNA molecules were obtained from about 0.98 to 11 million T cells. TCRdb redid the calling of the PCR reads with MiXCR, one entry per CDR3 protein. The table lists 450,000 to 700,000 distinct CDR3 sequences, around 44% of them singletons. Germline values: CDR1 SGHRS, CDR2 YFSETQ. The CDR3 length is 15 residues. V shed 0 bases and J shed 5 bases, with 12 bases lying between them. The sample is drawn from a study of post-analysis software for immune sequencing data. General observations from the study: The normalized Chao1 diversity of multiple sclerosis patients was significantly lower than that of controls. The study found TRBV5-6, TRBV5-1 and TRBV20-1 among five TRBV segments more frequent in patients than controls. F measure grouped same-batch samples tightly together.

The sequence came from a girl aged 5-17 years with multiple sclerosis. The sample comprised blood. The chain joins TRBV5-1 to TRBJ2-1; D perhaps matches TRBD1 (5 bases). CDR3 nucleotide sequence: TGCGCCAGCAGCTTGGCCTTCGACAGTAACAATGAGCAGTTCTTC. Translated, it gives CASSLAFDSNNEQFF.